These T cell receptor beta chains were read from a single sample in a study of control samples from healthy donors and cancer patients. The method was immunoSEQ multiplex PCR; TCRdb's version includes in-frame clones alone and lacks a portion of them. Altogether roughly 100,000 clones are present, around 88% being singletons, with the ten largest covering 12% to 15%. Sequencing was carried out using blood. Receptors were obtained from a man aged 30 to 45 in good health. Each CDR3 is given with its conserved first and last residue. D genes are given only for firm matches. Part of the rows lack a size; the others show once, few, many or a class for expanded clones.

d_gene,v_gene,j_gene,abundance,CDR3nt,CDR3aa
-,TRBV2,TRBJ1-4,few,TGTGCCAGCAGGTCCGGGGTGGGCGGTAAAGAAAAACTGTTTTTT,CASRSGVGGKEKLFF
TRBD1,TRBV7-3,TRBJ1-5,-,TGTGCCAGCAAACAGGGGAATAGCAATCAGCCCCAGCATTTT,CASKQGNSNQPQHF
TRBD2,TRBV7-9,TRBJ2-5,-,TGTGCCAGCAAATCTAGCGGGAGTTTGTGGGAGACCCAGTACTTC,CASKSSGSLWETQYF
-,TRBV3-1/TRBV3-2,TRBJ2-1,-,TGTGCCAGCAGCCAGAAAAGGGGCCCCTACAATGAGCAGTTCTTC,CASSQKRGPYNEQFF
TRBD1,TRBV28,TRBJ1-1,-,TGTGCCAGCAGAAACAGGGGGCGCACTGAAGCTTTCTTT,CASRNRGRTEAFF
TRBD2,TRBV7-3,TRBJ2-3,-,TGTGCCAGCAGCTCTGCAGGCGCGGGGGCAGATACGCAGTATTTT,CASSSAGAGADTQYF
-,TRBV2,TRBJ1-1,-,TGTGCCAGCAGCTTACTGCGGGACCCTGAAGCTTTCTTT,CASSLLRDPEAFF
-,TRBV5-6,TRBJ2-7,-,TGTGCCAGCAGCTCTAGGTTTCTTCCTTCCTACGAGCAGTACTTC,CASSSRFLPSYEQYF
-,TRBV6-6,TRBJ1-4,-,TGTGCCAGCAGCCCCCAAAGGACAGTCTATGGGATTACACAAAATGAAAAACTGTTTTTT,CASSPQRTVYGITQNEKLFF
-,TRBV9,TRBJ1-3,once,TGTGCCAGCAGCGTACAGAGCTCTGGAAACACCATATATTTT,CASSVQSSGNTIYF
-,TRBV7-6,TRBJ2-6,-,TGTGCCAGCACCGACAGACGGAACTCTGGGGCCAACGTCCTGACTTTC,CASTDRRNSGANVLTF
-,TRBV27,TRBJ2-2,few,TGTGCCAGCAGTTTATTGATAAACACCGGGGAGCTGTTTTTT,CASSLLINTGELFF
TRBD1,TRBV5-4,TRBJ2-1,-,TGTGCCAGCAGTTGGGACAGAAGCTCCTACAATGAGCAGTTCTTC,CASSWDRSSYNEQFF
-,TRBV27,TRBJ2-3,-,TGTGCCAGCAGTTTAAGCCCCCTAGCGAGGCCAGATACGCAGTATTTT,CASSLSPLARPDTQYF
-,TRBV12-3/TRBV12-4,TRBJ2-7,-,TGTGCCAGCAGTCAACACTACGAGCAGTACTTC,CASSQHYEQYF
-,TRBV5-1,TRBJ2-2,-,TGCGCCAGCAGCACCAGACGAGAGAACACCGGGGAGCTGTTTTTT,CASSTRRENTGELFF
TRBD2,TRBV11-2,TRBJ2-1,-,TGTGCCAGCAGCGTCGAAAGGGTAGCGGGAGTTAATGAGCAGTTCTTC,CASSVERVAGVNEQFF
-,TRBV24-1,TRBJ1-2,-,TGTGCCACCAGTGACCAGGGTTATGGCTACACCTTC,CATSDQGYGYTF
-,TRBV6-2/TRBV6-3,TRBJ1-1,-,TGTGCCAGCAGTGAGACAGAGAACACTGAAGCTTTCTTT,CASSETENTEAFF
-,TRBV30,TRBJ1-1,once,TGTGCCTGGAGTCGTAGGGGCGCTGAAGCTTTCTTT,CAWSRRGAEAFF
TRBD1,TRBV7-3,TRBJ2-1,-,TGTGCCAGCAGCCCCGACAGGGTTATCTACAATGAGCAGTTCTTC,CASSPDRVIYNEQFF
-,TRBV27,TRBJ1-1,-,TGTGCCAGCAGTCCTCACTCCGGGACGAATGAAGCTTTCTTT,CASSPHSGTNEAFF
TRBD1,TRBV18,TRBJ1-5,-,TGTGCCAGCTCACCGAAGGCGACAGGGCACGACAATCAGCCCCAGCATTTT,CASSPKATGHDNQPQHF
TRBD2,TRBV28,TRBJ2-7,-,TGTGCCAGCACTAGCGGATCCTACGAGCAGTACTTC,CASTSGSYEQYF
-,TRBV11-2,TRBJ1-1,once,TGTGCCAGCAGCTTAGGGTCTTACACTGAAGCTTTCTTT,CASSLGSYTEAFF
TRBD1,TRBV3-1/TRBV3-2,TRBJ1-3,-,TGTGCCAGCAGCCACGAACAGGGGTCGATCTCTGGAAACACCATATATTTT,CASSHEQGSISGNTIYF
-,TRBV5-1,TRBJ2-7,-,TGCGCCAGCAGCTTGGACGCGGGACAGACCTACGAGCAGTACTTC,CASSLDAGQTYEQYF
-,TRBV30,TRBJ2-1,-,TGTGCCTGGAGTGTACTGCCCCCCTTGGCGGGGACCTACAATGAGCAGTTCTTC,CAWSVLPPLAGTYNEQFF
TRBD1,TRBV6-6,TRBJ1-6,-,TGTGCCAGCAGGCCATCCCAGGGGGATGGGTCACCCCTCCACTTT,CASRPSQGDGSPLHF
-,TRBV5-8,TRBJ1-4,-,TGTGCCAGCAGCCTCGGGACACTTCGGGAAAAACTGTTTTTT,CASSLGTLREKLFF
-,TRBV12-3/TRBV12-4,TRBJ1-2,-,TGTGCCAGCAGTTCGCAGGGCATCTATGGCTACACCTTC,CASSSQGIYGYTF
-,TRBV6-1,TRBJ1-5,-,TGTGCCAGCAGTGAATGGGGGCGGGATCAGCCCCAGCATTTT,CASSEWGRDQPQHF
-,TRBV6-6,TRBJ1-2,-,TGTGCCAGCAGTTACAGAACGGCCAGGCTTAACTATGGCTACACCTTC,CASSYRTARLNYGYTF
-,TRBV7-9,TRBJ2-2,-,TGTGCCAGCAGCTCATACAGAAACACCGGGGAGCTGTTTTTT,CASSSYRNTGELFF
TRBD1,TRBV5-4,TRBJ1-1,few,TGTGCCAGCAGCTTGGCAGGGGGACAGGTTAGAGCTTTCTTT,CASSLAGGQVRAFF
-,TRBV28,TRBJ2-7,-,TGTGCCAGCAGTAGTCTATTTACCTACGAGCAGTACTTC,CASSSLFTYEQYF
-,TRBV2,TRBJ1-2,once,TGTGCCAGCAGTCATGGAGACGGGTCCTATGGCTACACCTTC,CASSHGDGSYGYTF
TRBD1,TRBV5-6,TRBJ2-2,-,TGTGCCAGCAGCGGCATCGGACAGGGCGGCACCGGGGAGCTGTTTTTT,CASSGIGQGGTGELFF
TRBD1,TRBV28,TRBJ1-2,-,TGTGCCAGCAGGACAGGGGCGGTGATCTATGGCTACACCTTC,CASRTGAVIYGYTF
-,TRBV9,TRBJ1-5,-,TGTGCCAGCAGCGTAGGGGATCAGGGCCAGCCCCAGCATTTT,CASSVGDQGQPQHF
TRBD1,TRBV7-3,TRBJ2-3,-,TGTGCCAGCAGCTTACAAACAGGGGGTGTGGATACGCAGTATTTT,CASSLQTGGVDTQYF
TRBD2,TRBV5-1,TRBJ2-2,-,TGCGCCAGCAGCTTGCTAGCGGGGAAGACCGGGGAGCTGTTTTTT,CASSLLAGKTGELFF